These 9 T cell receptor beta chains share one sample of origin, sequenced in a study of CD8 T cells in ankylosing spondylitis. Via MiXCR, TCRdb re-called the 5' RACE reads, giving one row per CDR3 protein. The table has about 300,000 distinct CDR3 sequences, roughly 12% seen once; the top ten hold 8% to 9.5%. Input material: blood, either unsorted or a sorted T cell fraction (not recorded which). Source of these receptors: a female donor with ankylosing spondylitis or in good health (not recorded which).

This clonotype was counted a few times. The chain couples TRBV29-1 to TRBJ2-1; D is unresolved. Trimming removed 2 bases from V and 7 bases from J, with 6 bases in between. The germline CDR1 and CDR2 sequences are SQVTM and ANQGSEA. This CDR3 has 11 residues. The CDR3 sequence is CSVELRNEQFF. The CDR3 nucleotides read TGCAGCGTTGAACTGCGGAATGAGCAGTTCTTC.

This clonotype was counted ten times or more. The chain recombines TRBV7-2 with TRBJ2-2, with D perhaps TRBD1 (6 bases). Trimming pared 1 base from V and 4 bases from J, leaving 10 bases between. This CDR3 has 15 residues. Germline V gene lookup returns CDR1 SGHTA and CDR2 FQGNSA. CDR3 residues: CASSLETGLTGELFF. CDR3 DNA sequence: TGTGCCAGCAGCTTAGAGACAGGACTCACCGGGGAGCTGTTTTTT.

This clonotype was seen repeatedly, ten times or more. The chain couples TRBV20-1 to TRBJ2-6; TRBD1 is a possible D gene (6 bases). Trimming cost V 3 bases and J 1 base, with 16 bases left between them. The V gene's germline CDR1 is DFQATT and CDR2 SNEGSKA (reference sequence). This CDR3 spans 17 amino acids. CDR3 nucleotides: TGCAGTGCTAGTGCAAGGGGGACCAGATCTGGGGCCAACGTCCTGACTTTC. Translation gives CSASARGTRSGANVLTF.

The chain couples TRBV2 to TRBJ1-2; D is ambiguous. Germline-derived CDR1 and CDR2 are SNHLY and FYNNEI. With 1 base removed from V and 3 bases from J, the gap between germline ends came to 9 bases. This CDR3 comprises 14 residues. The CDR3 nucleotides are TGTGCCAGCAGTGAAGTTACGCCAGACTATGGCTACACCTTC. Translation gives CASSEVTPDYGYTF.

This clonotype was seen repeatedly, ten times or more. The chain carries TRBV6-1 and TRBJ2-7, with 12 nucleotides matching TRBD2. The germline V gene encodes CDR1 MNHNS and CDR2 SASEGT. The CDR3 covers 16 residues. Trimming took 2 bases from V and 5 from J; bases not matched to a gene: 7. CDR3 residues: CASSERRLAGVDEQYF. CDR3 nucleotides: TGTGCCAGCAGTGAAAGGAGACTAGCGGGAGTGGACGAGCAGTACTTC.

The V and J genes are TRBV20-1 and TRBJ2-3; tentative D call: TRBD2 (6 bases). Germline V gene data show CDR1 as DFQATT and CDR2 as SNEGSKA (reference sequence). The V gene lost 3 bases and the J gene lost 2 bases, with 24 bases spanning the gap. The CDR3 extends over 18 amino acids. DNA for the CDR3: TGCAGTGCTAGCCTACGGGGAAAAGCGGGCCCTCCCACAGATACGCAGTATTTT. Amino acids: CSASLRGKAGPPTDTQYF.

This clonotype has a count of ten or more. This rearrangement joins TRBV12-3 or TRBV12-4 to TRBJ1-5; D remains ambiguous. Between the trimmed V and J ends, which lost 6 bases and 0 bases, there was a span of 9 bases. This CDR3 region has 14 residues. The CDR3 reads CASRPPGSNQPQHF. The CDR3 DNA reads as TGTGCCAGCAGACCACCGGGTAGCAATCAGCCCCAGCATTTT.

The chain links TRBV7-2 to TRBJ2-5; 8 bases align to TRBD2. The germline gives CDR1 SGHTA, CDR2 FQGNSA. CDR3 size: 14 residues. V trimming: 2 bases; J trimming: 5 bases; junction bases outside the gene matches: 4. CDR3 in amino acids: CASSLQREMETQYF. In DNA form, the CDR3 reads TGTGCCAGCAGCTTACAGCGGGAGATGGAGACCCAGTACTTC.

The chain joins TRBV14 to TRBJ2-1; TRBD2 is a possible D gene (5 bases). V was shortened by 4 bases and J by 0 bases, with 10 bases between the two germline ends. This CDR3 has 15 residues. Germline V gene sequence: CDR1 SGHDN, CDR2 FVKESK. CDR3 sequence (DNA): TGTGCCAGCAGCCGAGGACTCCTCTCCTACAATGAGCAGTTCTTC. Residues: CASSRGLLSYNEQFF. Complete variable domain (other parts from reference TRBV14 and TRBJ2-1): EAGVTQFPSHSVIEKGQTVTLRCDPISGHDNLYWYRRVMGKEIKFLLHFVKESKQDESGMPNNRFLAERTGGTYSTLKVQPAELEDSGVYFCASSRGLLSYNEQFFGPGTRLTVL.